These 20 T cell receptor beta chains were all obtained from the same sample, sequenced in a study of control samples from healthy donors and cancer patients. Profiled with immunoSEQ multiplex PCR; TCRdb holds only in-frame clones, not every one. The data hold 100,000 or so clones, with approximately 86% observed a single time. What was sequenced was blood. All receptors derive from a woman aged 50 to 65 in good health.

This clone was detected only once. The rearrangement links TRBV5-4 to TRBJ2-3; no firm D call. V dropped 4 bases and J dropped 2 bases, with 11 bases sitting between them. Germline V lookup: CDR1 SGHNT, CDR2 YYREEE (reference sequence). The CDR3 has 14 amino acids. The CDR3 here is CASSQEGNTDTQYF. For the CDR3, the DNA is TGTGCCAGCAGCCAGGAAGGGAACACAGATACGCAGTATTTT.

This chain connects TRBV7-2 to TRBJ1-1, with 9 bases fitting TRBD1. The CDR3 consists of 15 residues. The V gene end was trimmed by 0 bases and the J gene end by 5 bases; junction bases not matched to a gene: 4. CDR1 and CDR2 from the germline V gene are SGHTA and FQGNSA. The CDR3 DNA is TGTGCCAGCAGCTTAGCTACAGGGGGCGGGACTGAAGCTTTCTTT. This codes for CASSLATGGGTEAFF.

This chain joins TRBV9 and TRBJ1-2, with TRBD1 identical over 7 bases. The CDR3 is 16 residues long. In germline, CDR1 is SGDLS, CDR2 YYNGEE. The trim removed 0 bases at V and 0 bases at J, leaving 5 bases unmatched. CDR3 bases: TGTGCCAGCAGCGTAGCCCCGGGACAGCCTAACTATGGCTACACCTTC. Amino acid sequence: CASSVAPGQPNYGYTF.

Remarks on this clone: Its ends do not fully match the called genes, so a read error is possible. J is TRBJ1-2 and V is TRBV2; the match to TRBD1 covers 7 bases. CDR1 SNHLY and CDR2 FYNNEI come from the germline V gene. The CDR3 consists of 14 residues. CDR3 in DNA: TGTGTCAGCAGGGTTCGACAGGGCCCCTATGGCTACACCTTC. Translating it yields CVSRVRQGPYGYTF.

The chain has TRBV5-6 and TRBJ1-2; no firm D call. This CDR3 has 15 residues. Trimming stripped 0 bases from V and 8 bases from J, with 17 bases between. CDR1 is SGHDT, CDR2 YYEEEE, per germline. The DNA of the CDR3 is TGTGCCAGCAGCTTGGGGAGGGTTGGAAGGTCCGGCTACACCTTC. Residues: CASSLGRVGRSGYTF.

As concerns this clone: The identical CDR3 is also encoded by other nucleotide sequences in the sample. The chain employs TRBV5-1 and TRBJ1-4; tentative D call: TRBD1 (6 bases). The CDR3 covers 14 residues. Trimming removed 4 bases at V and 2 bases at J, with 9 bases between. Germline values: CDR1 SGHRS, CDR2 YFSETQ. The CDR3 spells CASSLDSTNEKLFF. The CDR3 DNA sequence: TGCGCCAGCAGCCTGGACAGTACTAATGAAAAACTGTTTTTT.

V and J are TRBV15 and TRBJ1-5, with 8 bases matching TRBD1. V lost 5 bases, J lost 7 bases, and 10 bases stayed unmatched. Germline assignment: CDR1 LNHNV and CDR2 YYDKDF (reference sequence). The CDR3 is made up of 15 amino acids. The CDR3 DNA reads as TGTGCCACCAGCCCATGGACAGGGCGTCGGCAGCCCCAGCATTTT. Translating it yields CATSPWTGRRQPQHF.

CDR3: CASSYLPGQGYIGAFF. CDR3 nucleotide sequence: TGTGCCAGCAGTTATTTACCGGGACAGGGGTATATAGGAGCTTTCTTT. This chain joins TRBV6-5 and TRBJ1-1, with 10 nucleotides matching TRBD1. The CDR3 covers 16 residues. From germline, CDR1 is MNHEY and CDR2 SVGAGI. V dropped 3 bases and J dropped 10; count of bases not matched to a gene: 14.

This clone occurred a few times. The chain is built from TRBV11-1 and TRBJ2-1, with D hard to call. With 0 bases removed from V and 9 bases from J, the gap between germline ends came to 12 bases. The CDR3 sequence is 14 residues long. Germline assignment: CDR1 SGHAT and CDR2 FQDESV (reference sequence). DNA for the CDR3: TGTGCCAGCAGCTTAGCGCGAGCGTCCGGTGAGCAGTTCTTC. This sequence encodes CASSLARASGEQFF.

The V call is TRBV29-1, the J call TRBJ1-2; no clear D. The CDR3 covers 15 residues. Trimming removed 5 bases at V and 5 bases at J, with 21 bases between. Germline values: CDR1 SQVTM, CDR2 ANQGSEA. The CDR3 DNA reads TGCAGCGTTCCGTCAGAGGCGGCTGCGGCTTATGGCTACACCTTC. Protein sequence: CSVPSEAAAAYGYTF.

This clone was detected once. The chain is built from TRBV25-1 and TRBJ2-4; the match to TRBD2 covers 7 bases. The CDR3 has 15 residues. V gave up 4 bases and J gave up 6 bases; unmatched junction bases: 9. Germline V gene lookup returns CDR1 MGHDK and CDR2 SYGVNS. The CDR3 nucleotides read TGTGCCAGCAGTGCCTTATCGGGGAGGGGAAACATTCAGTACTTC. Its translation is CASSALSGRGNIQYF.

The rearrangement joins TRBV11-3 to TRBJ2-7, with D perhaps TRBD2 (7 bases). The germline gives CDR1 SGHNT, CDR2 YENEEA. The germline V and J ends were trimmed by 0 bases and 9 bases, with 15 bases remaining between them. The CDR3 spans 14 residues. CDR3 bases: TGTGCCAGCAGCTTAGATGGCAGGGGCGGGGGGCAGTACTTC. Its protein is CASSLDGRGGGQYF. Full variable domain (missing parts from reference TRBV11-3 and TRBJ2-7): EAGVVQSPRYKIIEKKQPVAFWCNPISGHNTLYWYLQNLGQGPELLIRYENEEAVDDSQLPKDRFSAERLKGVDSTLKIQPAELGDSAVYLCASSLDGRGGGQYFGPGTRLTVT.

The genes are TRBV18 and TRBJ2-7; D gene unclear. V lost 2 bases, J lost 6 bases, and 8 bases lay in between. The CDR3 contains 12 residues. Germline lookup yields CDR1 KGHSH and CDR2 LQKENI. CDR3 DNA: TGTGCCAGCTCACCAGGTGATAGCGAGCAGTACTTC. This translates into CASSPGDSEQYF.

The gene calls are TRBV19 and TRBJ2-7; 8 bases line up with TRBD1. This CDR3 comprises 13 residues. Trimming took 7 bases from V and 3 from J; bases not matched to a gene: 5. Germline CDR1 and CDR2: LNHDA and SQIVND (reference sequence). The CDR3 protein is CASKPGGNYEQYF. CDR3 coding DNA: TGTGCCAGTAAGCCAGGGGGCAACTACGAGCAGTACTTC.

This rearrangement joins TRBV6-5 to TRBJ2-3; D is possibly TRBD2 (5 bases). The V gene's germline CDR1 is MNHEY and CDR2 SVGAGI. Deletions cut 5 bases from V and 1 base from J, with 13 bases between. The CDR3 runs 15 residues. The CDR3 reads CASSKTIGGTDTQYF. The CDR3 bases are TGTGCCAGCAGTAAGACAATCGGGGGCACAGATACGCAGTATTTT.

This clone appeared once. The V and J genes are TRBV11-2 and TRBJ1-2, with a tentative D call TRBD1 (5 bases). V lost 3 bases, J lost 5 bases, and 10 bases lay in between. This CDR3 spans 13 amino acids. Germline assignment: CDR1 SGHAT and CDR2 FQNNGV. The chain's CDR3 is CASSFGAGYGYTF. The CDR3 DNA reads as TGTGCCAGCAGCTTCGGAGCAGGGTATGGCTACACCTTC.

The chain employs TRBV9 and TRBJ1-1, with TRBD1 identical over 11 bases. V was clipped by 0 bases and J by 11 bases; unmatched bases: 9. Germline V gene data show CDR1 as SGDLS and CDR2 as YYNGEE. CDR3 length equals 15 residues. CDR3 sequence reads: CASSVGPGQGDQAFF. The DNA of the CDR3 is TGTGCCAGCAGCGTAGGGCCGGGACAGGGGGATCAGGCTTTCTTT.

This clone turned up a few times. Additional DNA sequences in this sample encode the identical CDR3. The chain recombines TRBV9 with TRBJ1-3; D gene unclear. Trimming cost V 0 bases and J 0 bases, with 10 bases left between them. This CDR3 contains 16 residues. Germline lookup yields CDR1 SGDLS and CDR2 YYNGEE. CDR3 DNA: TGTGCCAGCAGCGTAGACGGCAGGCCCTCTGGAAACACCATATATTTT. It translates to CASSVDGRPSGNTIYF.

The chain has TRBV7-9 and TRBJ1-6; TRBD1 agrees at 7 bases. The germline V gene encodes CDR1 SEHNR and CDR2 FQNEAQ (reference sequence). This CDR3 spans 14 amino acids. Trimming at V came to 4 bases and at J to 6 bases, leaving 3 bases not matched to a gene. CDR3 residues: CASSSTGINSPLHF. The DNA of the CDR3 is TGTGCCAGCAGCTCGACAGGGATTAATTCACCCCTCCACTTT. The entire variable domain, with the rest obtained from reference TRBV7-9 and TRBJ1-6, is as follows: DTGVSQNPRHKITKRGQNVTFRCDPISEHNRLYWYRQTLGQGPEFLTYFQNEAQLEKSRLLSDRFSAERPKGSFSTLEIQRTEQGDSAMYLCASSSTGINSPLHFGNGTRLTVT.

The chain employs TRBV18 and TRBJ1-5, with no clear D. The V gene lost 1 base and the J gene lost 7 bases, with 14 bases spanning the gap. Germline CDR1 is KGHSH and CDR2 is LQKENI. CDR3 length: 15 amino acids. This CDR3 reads CASSPQGYHTQPQHF. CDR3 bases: TGTGCCAGCTCACCACAGGGATACCACACCCAGCCCCAGCATTTT.